This T cell receptor (beta chain) originates from a study of T-cell reconstitution after alpha-beta-depleted transplantation in children. Library preparation (for TCRbeta) was performed with unique molecular identifiers. TCRdb reanalysed the PCR reads using MiXCR and keeps one entry per CDR3 protein. The top ten clones hold nearly 35% of a sample with around 100,000 distinct CDR3 sequences, approximately 10% of them seen once. Per the germline V gene, CDR1 is SGHAT and CDR2 is FQNNGV. V was pared by 2 bases and J by 3 bases, with 4 bases of the junction left unmatched. This CDR3 spans 16 amino acids. There are a few counts of this clonotype.

The gene calls are TRBV11-2 and TRBJ1-4; 9 positions match TRBD1. The receptor's source is a boy aged 2-15 years with acute lymphoblastic leukemia, due to receive a stem cell transplant. Sample: PBMCs, taken before TCRalphabeta/CD19-depleted stem cell transplant. The CDR3 region is CASSLLQGASNEKLFF. The CDR3 DNA reads as TGTGCCAGCAGCTTACTACAGGGGGCTTCTAATGAAAAACTGTTTTTT.